Given below is one TCR beta chain in context. These data originate in a study of shared T cell receptors in the human thymus. CDR1 is KGHSH, CDR2 LQKENI, per germline. The CDR3 runs to 12 residues. V was clipped by 3 bases and J by 6 bases; unmatched bases: 0. Method: immunoSEQ multiplex PCR; TCRdb's copy keeps in-frame clones and lacks some. The profile covers hundreds of thousands of clones, with roughly 74% appearing a single time and more than 0.01% taken by the ten largest. These data are also associated with another study on human thymus T cells. That paper notes: From resections taken during corrective heart surgery, the thymus tissue was obtained.

The source is a boy less than two years old with a congenital heart defect. The sequenced sample was thymocytes. This chain links TRBV18 with TRBJ1-2; 8 nucleotides line up with TRBD1. The CDR3 nucleotides are TGTGCCAGCTCACCGACAGGGGATGGCTACACCTTC. Translation: CASSPTGDGYTF.